This TCR beta chain was found in a study of human T cells and chemical hapten exposure. Whole-study context: 2% DPC applied to a roughly 2 cm by roughly 2 cm arm area sensitized donors. While the approximately 24-week study was under way, patients received diphenylcyclopropenone on the scalp every week.

This clonotype was seen a handful of times. Its cognate antigen is unknown. Notes on the study in general: Alopecia was present in the donors, so their immune response may differ from healthy people's.

TCRdb recomputed calls from the RACE reads with MiXCR, one row per CDR3 protein. The table records under 200,000 distinct CDR3 sequences, around a quarter of them present only once. The sample's time point: patch test 3, about 24 weeks after DPC sensitization. Treatment specified: therapeutic diphenylcyclopropenone sensitization with weekly scalp DPC. V shed 1 base and J shed 7 bases, with 17 bases lying between them. In germline, CDR1 is LGHNA, CDR2 YSLEER. This CDR3 is 15 amino acids long. This clonotype was obtained from a woman between 18 and 29 years old with alopecia areata. Some clones in this sample may be carry-over from other donors' samples. The rearrangement links TRBV4-3 to TRBJ2-7; TRBD1 or TRBD2 may be the D gene (7 bases each). The sequencing here drew on whole blood, taken in connection with sensitization to the hapten diphenylcyclopropenone (DPC). The CDR3 reads CASSQVAGGGLEQYF. In nucleotides, the CDR3 is TGCGCCAGCAGCCAAGTCGCAGGGGGGGGGTTGGAGCAGTACTTC.